The next 17 T cell receptor beta chains were all read from a single sample in a study of control samples from healthy donors and cancer patients. Generated by immunoSEQ multiplex PCR, the TCRdb table keeps only in-frame clones and is missing some. The profile shows around 42,000 clones, roughly 94% of them singletons. The sample consisted of blood. The receptors derive from a man aged 60 to 69 in good health.

The DNA for the CDR3 is TGCGCCAGCAGCTCCGGACTAGCGGGCACAGATACGCAGTATTTT. Protein sequence: CASSSGLAGTDTQYF. This chain links TRBV5-1 with TRBJ2-3; 10 bases are shared with TRBD2. The CDR3 consists of 15 residues. Germline assignment: CDR1 SGHRS and CDR2 YFSETQ. The V segment lost 3 bases and the J segment 1 base; nucleotides outside the gene matches: 2.

This sequence joins TRBV25-1 and TRBJ1-2, with D unresolved. Trimming removed 0 bases from V and 8 bases from J, with 7 bases in between. Germline lookup yields CDR1 MGHDK and CDR2 SYGVNS. CDR3 size: 12 residues. CDR3 bases: TGTGCCAGCAGTGAATACGCAAGAGGCTACACCTTC. Translation: CASSEYARGYTF.

The genes are TRBV24-1 and TRBJ1-1; D remains ambiguous. Trimming removed 7 bases from V and 6 bases from J, with 17 bases in between. CDR1 is KGHDR, CDR2 SFDVKD, per germline. The CDR3 is 14 amino acids. CDR3 sequence (DNA): TGTGCCACCAGGGGTAGGGATTTTGGATCTGAAGCTTTCTTT. Residues: CATRGRDFGSEAFF.

The V gene is TRBV27, the J gene TRBJ2-7, with 11 bases identical to TRBD1. The germline gives CDR1 MNHEY, CDR2 SMNVEV (reference sequence). Losses at the gene ends were 5 bases for V and 7 bases for J; bases not matched to a gene: 7. The CDR3 runs 14 residues. CDR3 region: CASSTGTGGSEQYF. The CDR3 nucleotides read TGTGCCAGCAGTACGGGGACAGGGGGTAGTGAGCAGTACTTC.

The rearrangement uses TRBV3-1 (or the pseudogene TRBV3-2) and TRBJ2-5; a possible D gene is TRBD1 (5 bases). Germline CDR1 reads LGHDT; CDR2 reads YNNKEL (reference sequence). This CDR3 has 13 amino acids. Trimming left V 3 bases short and J 2 bases short, with 7 bases between. CDR3 residues: CASSQGRQETQYF. The CDR3 region has the DNA TGTGCCAGCAGCCAGGGGCGGCAAGAGACCCAGTACTTC.

The rearrangement links TRBV28 to TRBJ2-2, with no clear D. The CDR3 extends over 15 amino acids. Germline values: CDR1 MDHEN, CDR2 SYDVKM. The V end lost 2 bases, the J end lost 2 bases, and 9 bases lay between the germline ends. Here the CDR3 reads CASSLPGTNTGELFF. CDR3 DNA: TGTGCCAGCAGTTTACCCGGAACAAACACCGGGGAGCTGTTTTTT.

V is TRBV11-3 and J is TRBJ1-1, with D uncertain. The CDR3 totals 11 residues. The germline V gene encodes CDR1 SGHNT and CDR2 YENEEA. Trimming removed 2 bases from V and 5 bases from J, with 3 bases in between. CDR3 residues: CASSLNTEAFF. The CDR3 DNA reads TGTGCCAGCAGCTTAAATACTGAAGCTTTCTTT.

V usage is TRBV19 and J usage is TRBJ1-1, with D possibly being TRBD1 (5 bases). Trimming took off 3 bases at V and 3 bases at J, with 8 bases between the two ends. The CDR3 spans 13 residues. Germline CDR1 reads LNHDA; CDR2 reads SQIVND (reference sequence). CDR3 sequence: CASSMWGYTEAFF. In nucleotides, the CDR3 is TGTGCCAGTAGTATGTGGGGGTACACTGAAGCTTTCTTT.

V gene TRBV27 combines with J gene TRBJ1-4, with a weak D call TRBD1 (5 bases). Germline V lookup: CDR1 MNHEY, CDR2 SMNVEV (reference sequence). CDR3 length equals 12 residues. With 5 bases removed from V and 7 bases from J, the gap between germline ends came to 8 bases. This chain's CDR3 is CASSQGGEKLFF. CDR3 coding DNA: TGTGCCAGCAGTCAGGGTGGTGAAAAACTGTTTTTT.

The chain uses TRBV9 and TRBJ1-1, with D unclear. Trimming left V 0 bases short and J 1 base short, with 7 bases between. This CDR3 is built from 14 residues. The germline gives CDR1 SGDLS, CDR2 YYNGEE. The CDR3 loop is CASSVAQANTEAFF. The DNA of the CDR3 is TGTGCCAGCAGCGTAGCCCAGGCGAACACTGAAGCTTTCTTT.

The chain carries TRBV28 and TRBJ1-2; D is undetermined. Germline CDR1 and CDR2: MDHEN and SYDVKM. There are 16 residues in the CDR3. Trimming removed 2 bases at V and 1 base at J, with 14 bases between. CDR3 protein: CASSLGGLKSNYGYTF. The CDR3, as DNA: TGTGCCAGCAGTTTAGGAGGACTAAAGAGTAACTATGGCTACACCTTC.

The table lists this clone with a few counts. V and J are TRBV7-9 and TRBJ2-2; D is perhaps TRBD1 or TRBD2 (5 bases each). Trimming removed 1 base at V and 2 bases at J, with 8 bases between. CDR1 SEHNR and CDR2 FQNEAQ come from the germline V gene (reference sequence). The CDR3 extends over 15 amino acids. CDR3 loop: CASSLGGVNTGELFF. DNA for the CDR3: TGTGCCAGCAGCTTAGGAGGGGTAAACACCGGGGAGCTGTTTTTT.

This chain connects TRBV12-5 to TRBJ2-7; 8 bases line up with TRBD2. The CDR3 extends over 15 amino acids. With 8 bases clipped from V and 3 bases from J, the junction kept 12 bases outside the gene matches. Germline loops: CDR1 LGHNT, CDR2 FRNRAP. This CDR3 is CASLGRLAGLYEQYF. The CDR3 DNA sequence: TGTGCTAGTCTTGGGAGGCTAGCGGGTCTCTACGAGCAGTACTTC.

This clone was recorded only once. Here the CDR3 DNA reads TGCGCCAGCAGTGCTAGAATGGACACCGGGGAGCTGTTTTTT. It is translated as CASSARMDTGELFF. V is TRBV10-2 and J is TRBJ2-2, with D uncertain. The CDR3 totals 14 residues. Germline CDR1 and CDR2: WSHSY and SAAADI. V lost 4 bases and J lost 3, with 9 bases in between.

CDR3 sequence (DNA): TGCAGCGTTGCCCTGCAGGGTCCGGGTGTAGAGCAGTTCTTC. Translated, it gives CSVALQGPGVEQFF. The chain couples TRBV29-1 to TRBJ2-1, with D tentatively TRBD1 (5 bases). Trimming took off 4 bases at V and 10 bases at J, with 20 bases between the two ends. CDR1 SQVTM and CDR2 ANQGSEA come from the germline V gene. The CDR3 runs 14 residues.

The rearrangement links TRBV19 to TRBJ2-2; 7 bases match TRBD1. The junction had 6 bases not matched to a gene; V was cut back by 8 bases and J by 6 bases. Germline-derived CDR1 and CDR2 are LNHDA and SQIVND (reference sequence). The CDR3 is 13 residues long. The CDR3 DNA reads TGTGCCAGTGGGACAGACCGGGCCGGGGAGCTGTTTTTT. It is translated as CASGTDRAGELFF.

The chain links TRBV30 to TRBJ2-5; 9 bases map to TRBD2. Germline CDR1 GTSNPN, CDR2 SVGIG (reference sequence). Trimming took 2 bases from V and 2 from J; bases not matched to a gene: 9. The CDR3 length is 16 residues. The CDR3: CAWSKRLAVVQETQYF. The CDR3 DNA reads as TGTGCCTGGAGTAAACGACTAGCGGTAGTACAAGAGACCCAGTACTTC.